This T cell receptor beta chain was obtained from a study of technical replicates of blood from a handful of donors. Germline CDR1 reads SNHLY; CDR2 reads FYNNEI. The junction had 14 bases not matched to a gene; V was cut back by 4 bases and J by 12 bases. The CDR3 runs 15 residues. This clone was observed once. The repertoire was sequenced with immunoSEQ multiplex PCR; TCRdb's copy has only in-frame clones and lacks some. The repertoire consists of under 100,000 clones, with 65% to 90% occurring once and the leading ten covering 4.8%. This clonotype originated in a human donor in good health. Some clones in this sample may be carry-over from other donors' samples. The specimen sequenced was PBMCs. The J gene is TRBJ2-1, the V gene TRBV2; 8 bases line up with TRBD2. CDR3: CASSGVSRPGGTQFF. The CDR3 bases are TGTGCCAGCAGTGGCGTCAGCAGACCGGGGGGGACGCAGTTCTTC.